This T cell receptor beta chain appears in the sequencing data of a study of T cell responses to AZD1222 COVID-19 vaccine. General study results and limits: In all cases, repertoires were sampled only after the peak T cell response.

The trim removed 3 bases at V and 4 bases at J, leaving 6 bases unmatched. CDR3 length: 16 residues. In germline, CDR1 is SGHNT, CDR2 YYREEE (reference sequence). Turning to this clone: Its target is unknown.

Produced via immunoSEQ multiplex PCR; TCRdb's table is partial and in-frame only. The sample comprises 200,000 to 300,000 clones, approximately 93% of which are singletons, and around 0.5% rests with the top ten. The receptor comes from an adult in good health. The sequencing here drew on peripheral blood, taken on day 0 of AZD1222 vaccination. The chain links TRBV5-4 to TRBJ2-3; 12 nucleotides line up with TRBD2. This CDR3 reads CASSYRLAGDSDTQYF. The CDR3 nucleotides are TGTGCCAGCAGCTACCGACTAGCGGGGGATTCAGATACGCAGTATTTT.